This T cell receptor beta chain stems from a study of radiotherapy plus CTLA-4 blockade in lung cancer. CTLA-4 blockade using ipilimumab, together with focal radiation, was received by patients with chemo-refractory metastatic non-small-cell lung cancer. CDR1 and CDR2 from the germline V gene are SGHNT and YYREEE (reference sequence). The CDR3 has 14 amino acids. Trimming removed 0 bases from V and 2 bases from J, with 8 bases in between. Measured with immunoSEQ multiplex PCR; TCRdb has only the in-frame clones, and not every one. This table holds around 18,000 clones, roughly 86% found once. Material: peripheral blood, obtained from a patient treated with radiotherapy plus ipilimumab. The chain has TRBV5-4 and TRBJ1-1; D unresolved. The clonotype originates from a human donor with non-small cell lung cancer whose response to radiotherapy plus ipilimumab could not be evaluated. The CDR3 DNA is TGTGCCAGCAGCTTGGTTGGCAGTAACACTGAAGCTTTCTTT. Translating gives CASSLVGSNTEAFF.